This T cell receptor beta chain derives from a study of blood T cell repertoires in COVID-19. Study-level background: COVID-19 samples, acute and convalescent, were from the United States, Italy and Spain. The analysed material was cDNA or gDNA that came from T cells, B-cell-depleted T cells, or PBMCs.

Trimming stripped 4 bases from V and 7 bases from J, with 11 bases between. There are 13 residues in the CDR3. The germline V gene encodes CDR1 SNHLY and CDR2 FYNNEI. Original processing notes: Reference gene primer amplification in the assay estimated nucleated cell counts. This table comes from immunoSEQ multiplex PCR, and its TCRdb copy is limited to in-frame clones, with some not included. V and J calls and clone size are those listed in that table; D and trimming were worked out from the DNA. The sample has about 420,000 clones; about 90% are singletons. Sequencing used peripheral blood. The clonotype was recovered from a man between 18 and 29 years old with COVID-19, enrolled during active disease. This chain connects TRBV2 to TRBJ1-5; unclear D gene. CDR3 residues: CASSASDVQPQHF. As DNA, the CDR3 is TGTGCCAGCAGTGCTAGTGATGTGCAGCCCCAGCATTTT.